This TCR beta chain was observed in a study of siplizumab effects on memory and regulatory T cells. With respect to this clone: What it binds is unknown.

The repertoire was sequenced with immunoSEQ multiplex PCR; TCRdb's copy has only in-frame clones and lacks some. The sample lists some 100,000 clones, about 91% occurring once. V lost 0 bases and J 11 bases, leaving 20 bases between the germline ends. This CDR3 comprises 15 residues. Germline CDR1 is LNHNV and CDR2 is YYDKDF (reference sequence). Notes on the study in general: Some alloreactive sequences were traceable to unstimulated CD4+ memory cells, and siplizumab significantly reduced them. It was never confirmed that proliferating Tregs from siplizumab cultures were suppressive. To unstimulated subsets, only a minor fraction of alloreactive clones could be mapped. Where siplizumab was present, mappable alloreactive CD4+ clones averaged around 63% Treg-derived, compared with more than 25% in controls.

The sequence derives from a human donor in good health. The gene calls are TRBV15 and TRBJ2-7; no clear D gene. The sample taken for sequencing was Tregs sorted from blood. Here the CDR3 DNA reads TGTGCCACCAGCAGAGATTTCCCAGCGAACAAAGAGGAGTACTTC. This encodes CATSRDFPANKEEYF.